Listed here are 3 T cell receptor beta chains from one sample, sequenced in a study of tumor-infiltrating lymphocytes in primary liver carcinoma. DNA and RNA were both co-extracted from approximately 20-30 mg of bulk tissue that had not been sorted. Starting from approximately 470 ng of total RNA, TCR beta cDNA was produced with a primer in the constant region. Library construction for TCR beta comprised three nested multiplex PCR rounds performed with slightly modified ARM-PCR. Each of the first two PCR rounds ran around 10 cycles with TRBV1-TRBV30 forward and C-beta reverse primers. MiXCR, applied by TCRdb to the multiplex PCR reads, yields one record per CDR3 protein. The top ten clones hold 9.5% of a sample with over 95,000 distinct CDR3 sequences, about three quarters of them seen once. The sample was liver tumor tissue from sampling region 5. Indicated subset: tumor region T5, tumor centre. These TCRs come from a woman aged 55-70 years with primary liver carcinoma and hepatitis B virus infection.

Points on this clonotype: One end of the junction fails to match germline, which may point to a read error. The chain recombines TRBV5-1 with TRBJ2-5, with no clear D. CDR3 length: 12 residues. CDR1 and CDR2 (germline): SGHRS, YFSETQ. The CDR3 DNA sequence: TGCTCCAGCAGCCTGAACCAAGAGACCCAGTACTTC. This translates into CSSSLNQETQYF. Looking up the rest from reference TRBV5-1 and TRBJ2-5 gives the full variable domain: KAGVTQTPRYLIKTRGQQVTLSCSPISGHRSVSWYQQTPGQGLQFLFEYFSETQRNKGNFPGRFSGRQFSNSRSEMNVSTLELGDSALYLCSSSLNQETQYFGPGTRLLVL.

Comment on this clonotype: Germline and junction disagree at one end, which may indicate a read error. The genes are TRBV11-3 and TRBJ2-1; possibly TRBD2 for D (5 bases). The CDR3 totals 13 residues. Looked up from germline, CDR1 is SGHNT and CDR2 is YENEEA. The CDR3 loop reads CASSLGSVGEHFF. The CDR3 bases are TGTGCCAGCAGCTTAGGTAGCGTCGGTGAGCACTTCTTC. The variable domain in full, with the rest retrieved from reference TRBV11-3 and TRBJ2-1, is EAGVVQSPRYKIIEKKQPVAFWCNPISGHNTLYWYLQNLGQGPELLIRYENEEAVDDSQLPKDRFSAERLKGVDSTLKIQPAELGDSAVYLCASSLGSVGEHFFGPGTRLTVL.

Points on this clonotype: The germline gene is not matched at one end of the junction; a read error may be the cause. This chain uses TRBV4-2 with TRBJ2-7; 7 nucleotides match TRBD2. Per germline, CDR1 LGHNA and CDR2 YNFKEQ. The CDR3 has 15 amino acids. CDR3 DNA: TGTGCCAGCAGCCCGGGGGGACTGGCGGGACGGGAGCGGTACTTC. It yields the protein CASSPGGLAGRERYF.